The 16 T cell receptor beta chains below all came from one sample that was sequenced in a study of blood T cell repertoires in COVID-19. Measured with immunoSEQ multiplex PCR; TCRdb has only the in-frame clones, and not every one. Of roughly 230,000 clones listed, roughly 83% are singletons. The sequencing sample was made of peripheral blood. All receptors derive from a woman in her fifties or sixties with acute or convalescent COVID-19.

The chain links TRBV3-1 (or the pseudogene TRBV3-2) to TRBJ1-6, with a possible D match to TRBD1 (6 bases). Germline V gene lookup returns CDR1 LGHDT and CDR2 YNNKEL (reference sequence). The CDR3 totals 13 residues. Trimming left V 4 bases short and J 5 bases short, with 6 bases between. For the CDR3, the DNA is TGTGCCAGCAGCCGGACAGATAATTCACCCCTCCACTTT. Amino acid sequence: CASSRTDNSPLHF.

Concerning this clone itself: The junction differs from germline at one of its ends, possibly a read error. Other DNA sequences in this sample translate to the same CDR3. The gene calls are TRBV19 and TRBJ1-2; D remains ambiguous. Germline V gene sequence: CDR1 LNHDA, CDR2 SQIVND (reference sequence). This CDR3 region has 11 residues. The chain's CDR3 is CASTGAYGYTF. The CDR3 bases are TGTGCCAGTACCGGAGCCTATGGCTACACTTTC.

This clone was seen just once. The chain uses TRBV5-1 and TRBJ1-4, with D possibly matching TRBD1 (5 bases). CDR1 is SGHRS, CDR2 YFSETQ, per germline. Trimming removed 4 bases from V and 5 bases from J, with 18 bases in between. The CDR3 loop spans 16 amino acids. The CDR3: CASSRTTAEQNEKLFF. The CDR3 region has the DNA TGCGCCAGCAGCCGGACAACAGCCGAACAAAATGAAAAACTGTTTTTT.

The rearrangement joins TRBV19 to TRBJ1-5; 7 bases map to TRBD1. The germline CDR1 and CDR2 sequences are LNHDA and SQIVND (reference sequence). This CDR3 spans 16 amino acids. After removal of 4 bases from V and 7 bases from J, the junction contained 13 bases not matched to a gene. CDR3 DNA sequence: TGTGCCAGTAGTACCTTACGGGACAGCAGTATCCAGCCCCAGCATTTT. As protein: CASSTLRDSSIQPQHF.

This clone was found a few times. The CDR3 coding sequence is TGTGCCAGTAGTATGGGGCGCTACAATGAGCAGTTCTTC. It translates to CASSMGRYNEQFF. The chain has TRBV19 and TRBJ2-1, with D tentatively TRBD1 (5 bases). Germline V gene sequence: CDR1 LNHDA, CDR2 SQIVND (reference sequence). V lost 3 bases to trimming and J lost 3 bases, with 6 bases between them. CDR3 length equals 13 residues.

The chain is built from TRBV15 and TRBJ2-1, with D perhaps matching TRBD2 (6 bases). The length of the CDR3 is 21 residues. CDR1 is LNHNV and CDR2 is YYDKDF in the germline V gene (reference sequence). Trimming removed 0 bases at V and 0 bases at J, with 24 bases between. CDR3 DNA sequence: TGTGCCACCAGCAGAGATTTGGGGTTTAATGGAGGGCTCAGCTCCTACAATGAGCAGTTCTTC. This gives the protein CATSRDLGFNGGLSSYNEQFF.

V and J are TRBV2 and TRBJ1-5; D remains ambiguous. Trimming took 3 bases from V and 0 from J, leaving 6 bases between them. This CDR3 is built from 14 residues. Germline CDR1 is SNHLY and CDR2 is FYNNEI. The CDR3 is CASSDPYSNQPQHF. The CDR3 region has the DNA TGTGCCAGCAGTGATCCCTATAGCAATCAGCCCCAGCATTTT.

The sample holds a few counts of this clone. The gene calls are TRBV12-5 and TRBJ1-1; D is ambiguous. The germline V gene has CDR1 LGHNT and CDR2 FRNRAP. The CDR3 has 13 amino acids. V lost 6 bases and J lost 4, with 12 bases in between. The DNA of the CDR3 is TGTGCTAGTGGGTCGGAGGTCGGCACTGAAGCTTTCTTT. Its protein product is CASGSEVGTEAFF.

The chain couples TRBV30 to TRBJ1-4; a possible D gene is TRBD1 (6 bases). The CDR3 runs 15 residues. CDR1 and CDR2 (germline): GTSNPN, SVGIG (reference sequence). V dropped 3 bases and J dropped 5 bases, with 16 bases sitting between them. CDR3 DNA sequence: TGTGCCTGGAGAAATTTGGGAGGGGGAAATGAAAAACTGTTTTTT. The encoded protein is CAWRNLGGGNEKLFF.

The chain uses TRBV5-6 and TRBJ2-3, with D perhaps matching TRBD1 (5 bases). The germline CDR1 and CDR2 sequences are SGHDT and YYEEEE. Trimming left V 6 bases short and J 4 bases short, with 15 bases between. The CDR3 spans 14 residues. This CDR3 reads CASTSIDSPDTQYF. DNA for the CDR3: TGTGCCAGCACCTCTATCGACAGCCCAGATACGCAGTATTTT.

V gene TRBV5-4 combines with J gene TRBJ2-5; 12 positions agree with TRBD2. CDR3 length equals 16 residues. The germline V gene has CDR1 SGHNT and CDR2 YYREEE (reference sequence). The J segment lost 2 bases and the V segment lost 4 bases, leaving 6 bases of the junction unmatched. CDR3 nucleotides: TGTGCCAGCAGCCCAGGACTAGCGGGGCTGCAAGAGACCCAGTACTTC. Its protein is CASSPGLAGLQETQYF.

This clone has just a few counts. The CDR3 sequence: CASRDRAMYATNEKLFF. CDR3 in DNA: TGTGCCAGCAGGGACAGAGCAATGTATGCAACTAATGAAAAACTGTTTTTT. V and J are TRBV2 and TRBJ1-4; D possibly corresponds to TRBD1 (6 bases). V lost 6 bases and J lost 0, with 17 bases in between. The CDR3 totals 17 residues. Per germline, CDR1 SNHLY and CDR2 FYNNEI.

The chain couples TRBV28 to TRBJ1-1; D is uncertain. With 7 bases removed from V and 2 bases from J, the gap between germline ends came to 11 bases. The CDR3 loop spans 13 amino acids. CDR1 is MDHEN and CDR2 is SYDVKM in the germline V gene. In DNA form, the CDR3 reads TGTGCCAGCAAGGACCGGGGAAACACTGAAGCTTTCTTT. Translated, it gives CASKDRGNTEAFF.

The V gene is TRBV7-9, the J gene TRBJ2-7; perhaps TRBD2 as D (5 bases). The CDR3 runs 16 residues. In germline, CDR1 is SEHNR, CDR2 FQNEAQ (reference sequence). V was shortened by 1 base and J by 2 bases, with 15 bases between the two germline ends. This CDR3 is CASSLEHGIAPYEQYF. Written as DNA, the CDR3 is TGTGCCAGCAGCTTAGAGCACGGGATTGCCCCCTACGAGCAGTACTTC.

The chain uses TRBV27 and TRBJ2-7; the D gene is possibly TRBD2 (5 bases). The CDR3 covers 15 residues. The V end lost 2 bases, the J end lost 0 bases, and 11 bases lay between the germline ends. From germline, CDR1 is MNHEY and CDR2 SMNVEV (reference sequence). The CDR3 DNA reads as TGTGCCAGCAGTTTAGGCGGGTCTAGCTCCTACGAGCAGTACTTC. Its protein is CASSLGGSSSYEQYF.

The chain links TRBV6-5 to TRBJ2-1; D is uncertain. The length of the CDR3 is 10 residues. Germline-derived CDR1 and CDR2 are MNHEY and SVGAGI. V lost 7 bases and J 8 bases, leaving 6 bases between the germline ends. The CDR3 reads CASNSYEQFF. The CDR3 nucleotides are TGTGCCAGCAATTCCTATGAGCAGTTCTTC.